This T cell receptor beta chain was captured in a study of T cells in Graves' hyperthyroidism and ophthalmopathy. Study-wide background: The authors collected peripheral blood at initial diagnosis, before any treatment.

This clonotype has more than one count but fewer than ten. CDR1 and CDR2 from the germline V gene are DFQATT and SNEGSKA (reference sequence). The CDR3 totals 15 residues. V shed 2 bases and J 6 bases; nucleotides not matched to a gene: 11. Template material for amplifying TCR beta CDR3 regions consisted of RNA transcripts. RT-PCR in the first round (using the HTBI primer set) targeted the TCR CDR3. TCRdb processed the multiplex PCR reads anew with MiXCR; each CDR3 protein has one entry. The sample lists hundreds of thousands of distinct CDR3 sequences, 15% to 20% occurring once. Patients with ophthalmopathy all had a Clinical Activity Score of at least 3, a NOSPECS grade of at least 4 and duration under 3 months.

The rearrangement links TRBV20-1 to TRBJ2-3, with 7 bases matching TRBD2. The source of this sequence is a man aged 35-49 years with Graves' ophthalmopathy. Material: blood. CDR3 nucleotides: TGCAGTGCTAGACTGACTAGCAGGTTTTCTGATACGCAGTATTTT. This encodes CSARLTSRFSDTQYF.